This TCR beta chain originates from a study of cytomegalovirus exposure and HLA in healthy donors listed by TCRdb under 2017. Regarding the research as a whole: An earlier analysis of several hundred of the donors reported 276 Gb of sequence data and roughly 110 million unique TCR beta sequences from about 180 million T cells. Roughly 5 DR-DQ haplotypes were handled as single units for association and clustering, since linkage in the cohort was strong. Across some 400 genotyped donors of the cohort, an average of about 250,000 unique TCR beta nucleotide sequences per donor were sequenced, and roughly a sixth of those sequences were non-productive. Donor age, sex, ethnicity and CMV serostatus were collected together with the repertoire data. The aim of the study was to test whether cataloging public T cell receptors could identify signatures of past pathogen exposure. Typing coverage differed by locus: A, B, C, DRB1 and DQB1 were typed in roughly 629-630 donors, DQA1 in around 500, DPA1 in some 610, and DPB1 in 400 to 490. Along with the roughly 670-subject first cohort, a separate validation cohort of approximately 110 different subjects was used. About 280 gigabases of sequencing data and approximately 93 million unique TCR sequences were included in an early release covering around 650 HLA-typed donors. In an earlier analysis of 550 to 700 of the donors, high-throughput TCR beta sequencing was used to judge whether each TCR beta V gene segment behaved as functional or pseudogenic. All discovery cohort repertoires had been generated on a single sequencing platform. HLA typing included class I and class II loci at four-digit resolution. The genetic ancestry cluster associated with self-reported Caucasian donors included over 80% of the roughly 390 genotyped donors. The study combined high-throughput TCR immunosequencing, statistical association of individual TCRs with disease status, and machine learning to predict cytomegalovirus infection status. A later genetic analysis took genome-wide SNP genotypes for about three fifths of the 666 donors and used that subset as a discovery cohort. The T cell repertoires of 550 to 850 subjects were profiled by immunosequencing and related to cytomegalovirus serostatus. Rather than drawing on any new phenotypic data, the later analysis identified candidate immune exposures from TCR beta sequences and the way those sequences occurred across donors. To study patterns of TCR occurrence, a later analysis re-analyzed previously published TCR beta repertoires from 600 to 750 donors and added high-resolution HLA genotyping. Findings and caveats that apply to the study as a whole: A group of highly shared sequence variants was considered likely to be a technical artifact of the sequencing pipeline. In the study, about 150 TCR beta chains were listed as associated with cytomegalovirus. Broadly in line with IMGT annotations, most TCR beta V segments showed up in productive rearrangements about 87% or about 30% of the time in an earlier analysis of roughly 590 of the donors. The only immune exposure information available for the cohort was CMV serostatus. The authors suggested that the approach could potentially be generalized to other disease states and immunological phenotypes. Some IMGT-functional V segments, including TRBV6-2 and TRBV6-3, could not be told apart with the 87-base-pair reads, so those segments were excluded. A later analysis found that most CMV-associated TCR beta chains appeared HLA-restricted, with HLA associations seemingly driven largely by CMV exposure. Most TCR sequences were observed very rarely across donors, whereas some public TCRs were present in many individuals. According to a later analysis, TCR association rates differed among HLA loci, with DRB1 alleles showing the most associated TCRs and HLA-C alleles showing the fewest. A later genetic analysis reported fewer N-insertions in productive TCRs among donors in an Asian-associated ancestry cluster than the approximately 670-donor mean. A further reported finding was that TCR beta sequences accurately predicted the HLA-A and HLA-B alleles for most subjects in the first cohort. In a later analysis, some 17,000 TCR beta sequences were associated with specific HLA alleles at a false discovery rate of 0.05. Correlated functional status among segregating V segments might be attributable to linkage disequilibrium, but an unknown experimental factor could not be ruled out. Only TCR beta chains were sequenced in this cohort, and the absence of alpha or paired-chain data limited detectable features. V-gene and J-gene trimming of TCR beta chains was associated with a missense DCLRE1C variant in a later genetic analysis, and the association was replicated in an independent cohort. Compared with equally common non-associated chains, HLA-associated TCR beta chains in a later analysis were more clonally expanded and had lower generation probabilities. Because some donors lacked HLA typing at each locus, the association tests relied only on the typed subset. Strong co-occurrence of HLA alleles, especially DR and DQ, made assigning TCR associations to individual alleles difficult. Three of the identified cytomegalovirus-associated TCR beta chains were confirmed in vitro to be specific for cytomegalovirus antigens. The classifier was reported to diagnose cytomegalovirus status with high specificity and sensitivity in both the original and validation cohorts. Roughly uniform sequencing depth across donors was assumed in presence/absence analyses, although this assumption may not hold. The earlier analysis of 587 of the donors excluded 15 to 20 rarely observed V segments, including chromosome 9 orphons, because counts were too low. Several of the top co-occurrence clusters appeared to be linked to parvovirus B19, influenza, CMV and Epstein-Barr virus, according to a later analysis.

Sequences SNHLY (CDR1) and FYNNEI (CDR2) are obtained from the germline V gene. The CDR3 measures 13 amino acids from cysteine to phenylalanine. The sequence is cut down to CDR3 DNA, 39 bases in frame from base 1. The cohort consisted of approximately 690 healthy bone marrow donors. At the time of sampling, every cohort member was nominally healthy, though immune exposures that went unrecorded were likely present. The donor tested CMV seronegative, placing the donor among the roughly 350 seronegative members of the cohort. Every donor gave a peripheral blood sample, and the peripheral blood mononuclear cells from that sample were used for TCR beta sequencing. Genomic DNA was extracted from the blood cell samples with the Qiagen DNeasy Blood Extraction Kit. Preparation of the library involved the immunoSEQ multiplex PCR assay. For the multiplex PCR, a mixture combining 60 forward primers for TCR Vbeta segments and 13 reverse primers for TCR Jbeta segments was used. Amplification of the CDR3 region of rearranged TCR beta genes was performed with a multiplex PCR assay on genomic DNA. The Illumina HiSeq System was used to sequence the amplified TCR beta libraries as 87-base-pair reads. Per the source publication's procedure: A later analysis tallied around 87 million unique TCR beta chains across the 700 or so repertoires, and around 12 million of those chains were shared by two or more donors. Raw reads were error-corrected and collapsed into unique sequences by a nearest-neighbor algorithm in which closely related sequences were merged to remove PCR and sequencing errors. To assign V, D and J gene segments, CDR3 sequences were aligned to IMGT reference sequences. For a sequence to be retained, a match of at least six nucleotides to both a V gene segment and a J gene segment was required. A rearrangement counted as productive if the CDR3 had no stop codons and remained in frame with V and J, and every other rearrangement counted as non-productive. Following IMGT convention, CDR3 was defined as the stretch from the second conserved V-encoded cysteine up to the conserved J-encoded phenylalanine. In an earlier analysis of around 540 of the donors, sequences lacking an unambiguous match to a single V gene segment were excluded. In an earlier analysis of 587 of the donors, V segments were called functional above 56.7% productive rearrangements and were called segregating when the between-donor standard deviation exceeded 5%. To diagnose cytomegalovirus status from the catalog of TCR beta chain sequences, a statistical classification framework was built. V and J gene assignment, in a later analysis, came from comparing TCR nucleotide sequences with IMGT/GENE-DB human TR gene sequences. A later analysis assigned CDR3 sequences and most-parsimonious VDJ recombination scenarios with the TCRdist pipeline. A later analysis defined each TCR beta chain by its CDR3 amino acid sequence plus V-gene family, and excluded reads lacking a unique V-gene family. To address suspected cross-contamination and a sequencing artifact, a later analysis removed a few hundred highly shared, low-generation-probability nucleotide sequences. A later analysis calculated a clonal expansion index for each public chain from normalized within-repertoire ranks of inferred template counts. A later analysis computed generation probabilities with a VDJ recombination model fitted to out-of-frame rearrangements, and checked the results against IGoR. In a later analysis, hypergeometric tests were used to score TCR-TCR, TCR-HLA and TCR-CMV co-occurrence, with a repertoire-size bias correction applied to TCR pairs. A later analysis estimated false discovery rates by permuting HLA or CMV assignments 20 times. In a later analysis, co-occurring TCRs were grouped using DBSCAN, and TCRdist sequence similarity was added for clustering within HLA-allele-positive subsets. For co-occurrence clustering, repertoires with fewer than 30,000 or more than 120,000 public chains were excluded, along with four to six repertoires with anomalous nucleotide sharing. As stored in TCRdb, this immuneACCESS dataset retains in-frame rearrangements with V and J assigned. A fraction of the clones does not appear; measured against another copy, unresolved V genes explain less than half of the discrepancy, and the remainder lacks a known reason. V, J and clone size are those of that table, while D and trimming were read from the DNA. Across this sample there are 50,000 to 75,000 clones, with about four fifths seen only once. The top ten hold roughly 4% of the sample.

Of note for this clone: Its antigen target is currently unknown. The input lacks base qualities; no much larger clone sits a single base away.

The TCR originated in a woman aged 40 to 50 in good health and CMV-seronegative. The chain employs TRBV2 and TRBJ2-5; D gene: possibly TRBD1, on 5 matching bases. The end of the DNA fits TRBJ2-7 better, so the J call may be wrong. The sequenced material came from PBMCs. The CDR3 amino acid sequence is: CASTKNRQYEQYF. The bases read TGTGCCAGCACGAAAAACCGACAGTACGAGCAGTACTTC.